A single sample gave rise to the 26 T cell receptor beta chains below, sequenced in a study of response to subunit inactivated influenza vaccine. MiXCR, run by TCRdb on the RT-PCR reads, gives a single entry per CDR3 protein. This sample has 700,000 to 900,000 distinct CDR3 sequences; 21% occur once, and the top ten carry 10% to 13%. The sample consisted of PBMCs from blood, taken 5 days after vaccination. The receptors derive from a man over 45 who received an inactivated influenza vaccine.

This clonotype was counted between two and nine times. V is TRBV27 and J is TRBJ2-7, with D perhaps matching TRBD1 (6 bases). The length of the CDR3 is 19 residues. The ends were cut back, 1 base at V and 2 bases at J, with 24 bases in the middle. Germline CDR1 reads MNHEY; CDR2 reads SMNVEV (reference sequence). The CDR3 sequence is CASSLLNPRGRGPTYEQYF. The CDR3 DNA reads TGTGCCAGCAGTTTATTAAACCCCAGGGGCCGGGGCCCTACCTACGAGCAGTACTTC.

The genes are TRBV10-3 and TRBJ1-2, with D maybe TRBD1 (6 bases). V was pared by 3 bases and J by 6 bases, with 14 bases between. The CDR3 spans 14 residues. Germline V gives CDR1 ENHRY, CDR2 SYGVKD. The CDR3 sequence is CAISDSGALDGYTF. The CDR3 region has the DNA TGTGCCATCAGTGATTCAGGGGCACTTGATGGCTACACCTTC.

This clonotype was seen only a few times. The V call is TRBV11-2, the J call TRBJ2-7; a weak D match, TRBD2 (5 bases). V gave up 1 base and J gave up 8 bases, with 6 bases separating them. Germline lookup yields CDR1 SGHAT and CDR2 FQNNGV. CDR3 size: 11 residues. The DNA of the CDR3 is TGTGCCAGCAGCTTAGGGGAGAAGCAGTACTTC. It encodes CASSLGEKQYF.

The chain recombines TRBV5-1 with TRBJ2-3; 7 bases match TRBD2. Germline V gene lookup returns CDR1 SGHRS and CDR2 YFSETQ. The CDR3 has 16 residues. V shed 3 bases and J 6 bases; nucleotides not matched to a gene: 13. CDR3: CASSSSGEGRRDTQYF. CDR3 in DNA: TGCGCCAGCAGCTCAAGCGGGGAAGGAAGAAGGGATACGCAGTATTTT. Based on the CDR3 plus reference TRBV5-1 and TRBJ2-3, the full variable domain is KAGVTQTPRYLIKTRGQQVTLSCSPISGHRSVSWYQQTPGQGLQFLFEYFSETQRNKGNFPGRFSGRQFSNSRSEMNVSTLELGDSALYLCASSSSGEGRRDTQYFGPGTRLTVL.

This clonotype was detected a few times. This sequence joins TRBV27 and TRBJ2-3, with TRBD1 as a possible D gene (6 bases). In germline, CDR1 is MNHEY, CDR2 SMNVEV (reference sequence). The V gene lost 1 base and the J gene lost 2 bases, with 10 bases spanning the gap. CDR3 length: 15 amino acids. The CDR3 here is CASSLLGQSTDTQYF. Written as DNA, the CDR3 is TGTGCCAGCAGTTTATTAGGACAGTCCACAGATACGCAGTATTTT.

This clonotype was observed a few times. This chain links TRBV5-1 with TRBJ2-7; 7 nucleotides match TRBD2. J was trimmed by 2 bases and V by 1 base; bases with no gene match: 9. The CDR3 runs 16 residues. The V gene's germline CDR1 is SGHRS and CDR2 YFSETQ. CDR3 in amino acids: CASSLWPGEGPYEQYF. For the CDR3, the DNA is TGCGCCAGCAGCTTGTGGCCGGGGGAGGGACCCTACGAGCAGTACTTC.

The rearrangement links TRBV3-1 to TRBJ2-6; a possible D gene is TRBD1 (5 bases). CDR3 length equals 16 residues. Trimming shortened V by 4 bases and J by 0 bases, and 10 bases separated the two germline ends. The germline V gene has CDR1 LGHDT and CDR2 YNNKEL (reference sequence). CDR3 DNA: TGTGCCAGCAGCCGTTTCCAGGGCTCTGGGGCCAACGTCCTGACTTTC. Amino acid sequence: CASSRFQGSGANVLTF.

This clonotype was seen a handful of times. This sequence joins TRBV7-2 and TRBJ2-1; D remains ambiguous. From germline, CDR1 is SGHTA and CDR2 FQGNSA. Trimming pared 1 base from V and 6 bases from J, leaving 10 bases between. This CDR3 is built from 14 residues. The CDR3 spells CASSLGGFLNEQFF. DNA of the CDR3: TGTGCCAGCAGCTTAGGAGGTTTCCTCAATGAGCAGTTCTTC.

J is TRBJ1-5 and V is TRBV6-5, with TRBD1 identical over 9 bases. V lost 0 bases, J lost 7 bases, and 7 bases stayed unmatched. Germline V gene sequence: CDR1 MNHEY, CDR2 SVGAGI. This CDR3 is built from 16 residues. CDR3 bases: TGTGCCAGCAGTTACTCGACAGGGGGGTACGGACAGCCCCAGCATTTT. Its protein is CASSYSTGGYGQPQHF.

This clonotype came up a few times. The CDR3 bases are TGTGCCATCGGTATGGGACAGTCGTCCTACAATGAGCAGTTCTTC. This encodes CAIGMGQSSYNEQFF. This sequence joins TRBV10-3 and TRBJ2-1, with 7 bases identical to TRBD1. Germline trimming cut 8 bases from V and 1 base from J; bases unmatched to any gene: 8. The CDR3 has 15 residues. Germline CDR1 reads ENHRY; CDR2 reads SYGVKD.

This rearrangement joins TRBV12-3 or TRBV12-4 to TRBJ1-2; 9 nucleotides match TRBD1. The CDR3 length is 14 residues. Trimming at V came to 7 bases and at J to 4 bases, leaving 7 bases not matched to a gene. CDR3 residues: CASNPGQGPYGYTF. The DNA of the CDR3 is TGTGCCAGCAACCCGGGACAGGGACCCTATGGCTACACCTTC.

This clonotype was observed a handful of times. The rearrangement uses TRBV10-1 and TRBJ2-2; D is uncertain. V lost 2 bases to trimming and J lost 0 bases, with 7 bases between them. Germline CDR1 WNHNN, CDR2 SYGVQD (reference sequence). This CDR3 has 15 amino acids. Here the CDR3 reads CASSEVMPNTGELFF. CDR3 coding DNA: TGCGCCAGCAGTGAGGTGATGCCGAACACCGGGGAGCTGTTTTTT.

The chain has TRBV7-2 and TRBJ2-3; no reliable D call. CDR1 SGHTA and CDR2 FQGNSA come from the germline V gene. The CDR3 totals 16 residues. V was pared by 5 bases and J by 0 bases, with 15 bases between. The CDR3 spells CASSNVPEDSTDTQYF. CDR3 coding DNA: TGTGCCAGCAGCAATGTCCCAGAGGACAGCACAGATACGCAGTATTTT.

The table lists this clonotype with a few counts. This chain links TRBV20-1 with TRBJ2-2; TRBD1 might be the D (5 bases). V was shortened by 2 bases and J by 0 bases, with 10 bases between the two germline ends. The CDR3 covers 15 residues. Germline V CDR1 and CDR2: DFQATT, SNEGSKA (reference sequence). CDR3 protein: CSARQGGSNTGELFF. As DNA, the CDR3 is TGCAGTGCTAGACAGGGCGGCTCGAACACCGGGGAGCTGTTTTTT.

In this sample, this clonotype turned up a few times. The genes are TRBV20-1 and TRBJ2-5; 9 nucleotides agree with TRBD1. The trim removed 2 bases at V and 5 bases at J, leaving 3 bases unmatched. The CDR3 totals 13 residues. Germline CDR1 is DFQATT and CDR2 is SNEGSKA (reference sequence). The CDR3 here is CSARRDRAETQYF. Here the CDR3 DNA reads TGCAGTGCTAGAAGGGACAGGGCTGAGACCCAGTACTTC.

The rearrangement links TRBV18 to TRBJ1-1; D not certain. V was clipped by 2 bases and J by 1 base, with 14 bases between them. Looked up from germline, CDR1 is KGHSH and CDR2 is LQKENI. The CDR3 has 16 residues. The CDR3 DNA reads TGTGCCAGCTCACCAAACAGTGTCCAGACGAACACTGAAGCTTTCTTT. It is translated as CASSPNSVQTNTEAFF.

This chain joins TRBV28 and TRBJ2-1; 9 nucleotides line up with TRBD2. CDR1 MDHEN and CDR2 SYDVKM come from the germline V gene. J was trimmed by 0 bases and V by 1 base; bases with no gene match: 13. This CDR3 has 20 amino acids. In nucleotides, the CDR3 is TGTGCCAGCAGTTTATTTAAGACTAGCGGACCACTGAGCTCCTACAATGAGCAGTTCTTC. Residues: CASSLFKTSGPLSSYNEQFF. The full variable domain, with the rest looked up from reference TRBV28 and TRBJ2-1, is DVKVTQSSRYLVKRTGEKVFLECVQDMDHENMFWYRQDPGLGLRLIYFSYDVKMKEKGDIPEGYSVSREKKERFSLILESASTNQTSMYLCASSLFKTSGPLSSYNEQFFGPGTRLTVL.

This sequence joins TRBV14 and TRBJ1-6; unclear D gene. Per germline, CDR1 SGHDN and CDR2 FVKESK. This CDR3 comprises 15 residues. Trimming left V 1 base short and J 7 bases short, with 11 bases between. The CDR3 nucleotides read TGTGCCAGCAGCCAAGGGACGAACATCAATTCACCCCTCCACTTT. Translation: CASSQGTNINSPLHF.

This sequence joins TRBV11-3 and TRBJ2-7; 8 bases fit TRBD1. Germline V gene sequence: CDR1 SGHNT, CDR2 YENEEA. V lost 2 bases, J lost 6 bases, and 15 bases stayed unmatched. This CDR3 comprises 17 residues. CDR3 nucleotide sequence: TGTGCCAGCAGCTTACTAACCCACAGGGGGACCCTCTGCGAGCAGTACTTC. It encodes CASSLLTHRGTLCEQYF.

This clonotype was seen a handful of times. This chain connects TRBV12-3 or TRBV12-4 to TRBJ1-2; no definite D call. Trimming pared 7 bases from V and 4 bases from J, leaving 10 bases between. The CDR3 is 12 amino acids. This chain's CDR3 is CASKKYPYGYTF. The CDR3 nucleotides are TGTGCCAGCAAAAAATATCCCTATGGCTACACCTTC.

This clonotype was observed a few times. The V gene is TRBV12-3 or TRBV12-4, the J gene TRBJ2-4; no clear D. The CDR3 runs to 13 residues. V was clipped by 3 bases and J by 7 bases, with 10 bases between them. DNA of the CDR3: TGTGCCAGCAGTTTCCGGCAGGCGAACATTCAGTACTTC. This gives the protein CASSFRQANIQYF.

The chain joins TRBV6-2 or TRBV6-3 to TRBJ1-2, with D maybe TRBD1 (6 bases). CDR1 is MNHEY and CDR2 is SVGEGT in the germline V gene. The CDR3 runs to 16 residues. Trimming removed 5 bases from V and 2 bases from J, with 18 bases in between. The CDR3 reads CASSPTGGGANYGYTF. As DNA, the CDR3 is TGTGCCAGCAGTCCCACCGGTGGGGGCGCGAACTATGGCTACACCTTC.

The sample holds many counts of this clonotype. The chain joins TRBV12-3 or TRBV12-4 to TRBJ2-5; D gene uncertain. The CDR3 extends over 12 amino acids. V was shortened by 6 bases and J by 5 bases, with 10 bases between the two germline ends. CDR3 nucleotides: TGTGCCAGCAGCATTGGCTGGGAGACCCAGTACTTC. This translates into CASSIGWETQYF.

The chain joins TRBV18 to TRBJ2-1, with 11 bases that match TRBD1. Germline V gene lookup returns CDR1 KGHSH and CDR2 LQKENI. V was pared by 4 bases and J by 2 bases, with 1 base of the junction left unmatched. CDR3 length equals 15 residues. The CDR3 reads CASSRDRGTYNEQFF. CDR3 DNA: TGTGCCAGCTCACGGGACAGGGGGACCTACAATGAGCAGTTCTTC.

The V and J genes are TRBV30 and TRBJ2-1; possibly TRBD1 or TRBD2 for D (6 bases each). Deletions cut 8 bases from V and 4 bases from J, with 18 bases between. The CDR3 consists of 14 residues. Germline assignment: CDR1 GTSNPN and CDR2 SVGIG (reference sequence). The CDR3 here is CAANSGASYNEQFF. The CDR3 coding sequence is TGTGCCGCAAACTCGGGGGCATCTTACAATGAGCAGTTCTTC.

The CDR3 reads CASLAENSYEQYF. The CDR3 bases are TGTGCGAGCTTGGCGGAGAACTCCTACGAGCAGTACTTC. V gene TRBV7-9 combines with J gene TRBJ2-7; D is unclear. Germline V gives CDR1 SEHNR, CDR2 FQNEAQ (reference sequence). This CDR3 has 13 amino acids.